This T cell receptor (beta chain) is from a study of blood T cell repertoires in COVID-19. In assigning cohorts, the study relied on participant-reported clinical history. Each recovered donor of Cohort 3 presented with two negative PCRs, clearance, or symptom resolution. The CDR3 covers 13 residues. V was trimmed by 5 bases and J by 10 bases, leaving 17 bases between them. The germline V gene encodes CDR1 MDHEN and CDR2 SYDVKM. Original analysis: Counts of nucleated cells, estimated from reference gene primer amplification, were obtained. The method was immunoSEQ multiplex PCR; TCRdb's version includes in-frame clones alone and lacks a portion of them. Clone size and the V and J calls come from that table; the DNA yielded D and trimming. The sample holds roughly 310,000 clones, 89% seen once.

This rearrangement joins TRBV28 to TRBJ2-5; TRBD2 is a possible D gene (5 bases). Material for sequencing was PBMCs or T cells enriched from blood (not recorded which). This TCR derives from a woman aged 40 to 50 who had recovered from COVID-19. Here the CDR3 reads CASSEQHSGSQYF. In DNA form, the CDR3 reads TGTGCCAGCAGTGAACAGCATTCGGGGAGCCAGTACTTC.